This TCR beta chain was captured in a study of blood T cell repertoires in COVID-19. Whole-study context: Donors in the United States, Italy and Spain gave samples during acute or convalescent COVID-19.

Repertoires were generated with immunoSEQ multiplex PCR, while TCRdb's copy carries only in-frame clones and drops some. The sample includes 80,000 to 95,000 clones, 88% of them seen just once. The V and J ends lost 5 bases and 8 bases respectively, with 10 bases between them. The germline V gene encodes CDR1 LGHDT and CDR2 YNNKEL (reference sequence). This CDR3 is built from 13 residues. The sequence derives from an older man with acute or convalescent COVID-19. The sample comprised peripheral blood. The rearrangement links TRBV3-1 (or the pseudogene TRBV3-2) to TRBJ1-6, with D unresolved. CDR3 sequence: CASSEVGDSPLHF. CDR3 nucleotides: TGTGCCAGCAGCGAAGTCGGGGATTCACCCCTCCACTTT.